The subject of this entry is one T cell receptor beta chain. Its antigen is still unknown. Trimming cost V 3 bases and J 4 bases, with 12 bases left between them. Germline-derived CDR1 and CDR2 are MNHEY and SMNVEV (reference sequence). The CDR3 extends over 15 amino acids. These data come from a study of cytomegalovirus exposure and HLA in healthy donors. Study-level results: Upon later analysis, HLA-associated TCR beta chains proved more clonally expanded than other, equally common chains. Most subjects' HLA-A and HLA-B alleles were reportedly predicted from TCR beta sequences. The study put roughly 160 TCR beta chains on its list as cytomegalovirus-associated.

Primers: 60 Vbeta forward and 13 Jbeta reverse. Data came from immunoSEQ multiplex PCR; TCRdb stores just in-frame clones and leaves some out. Here the sample table reports 95,000 to 150,000 clones. The chain couples TRBV27 to TRBJ2-2, with a possible D match to TRBD2 (6 bases). This clonotype was sampled from a man aged 35-49 years in good health and CMV-seronegative. Specimen: PBMCs. The CDR3 region is CASSFRLEGTGELFF. The CDR3, as DNA: TGTGCCAGCAGTTTTAGACTAGAAGGCACCGGGGAGCTGTTTTTT.